This entry lists 5 T cell receptor beta chains sequenced from one sample in a study of CD8 T cells in Susac syndrome. cDNA came from around 0.54 to 1 ug RNA primed by random hexamers. Each CDR3 protein gets one entry after TCRdb re-called the immunoSEQ multiplex PCR reads with MiXCR. The profile shows 140,000 or so distinct CDR3 sequences, about 95% of them singletons. Sequencing input: CD4+ T cells from PBMCs. Receptor source: a human donor with multiple sclerosis.

This chain connects TRBV30 to TRBJ1-1; the match to TRBD1 covers 7 bases. V shed 0 bases and J 4 bases; nucleotides not matched to a gene: 11. Germline V gene lookup returns CDR1 GTSNPN and CDR2 SVGIG (reference sequence). The CDR3 spans 16 residues. This chain's CDR3 is CAWSVLGGPIGTEAFF. The CDR3 DNA follows: TGTGCCTGGAGTGTACTAGGGGGCCCGATTGGCACTGAAGCTTTCTTT.

The chain links TRBV9 to TRBJ2-4; the match to TRBD1 covers 9 bases. The V gene's germline CDR1 is SGDLS and CDR2 YYNGEE. This CDR3 has 15 residues. The V segment lost 4 bases and the J segment 6 bases; nucleotides outside the gene matches: 8. Here the CDR3 reads CASSPDNRGLNIQYF. CDR3 bases: TGTGCCAGCAGCCCGGATAACAGGGGGCTAAACATTCAGTACTTC.

The genes are TRBV9 and TRBJ1-5; D ambiguous. Trimming removed 1 base at V and 5 bases at J, with 7 bases between. The CDR3 runs to 13 residues. Germline V gives CDR1 SGDLS, CDR2 YYNGEE. The CDR3 spells CASSVSGDQPQHF. DNA for the CDR3: TGTGCCAGCAGCGTAAGTGGGGATCAGCCCCAGCATTTT.

This clonotype is a singleton in its sample. The rearrangement joins TRBV4-1 to TRBJ2-5, with TRBD2 identical over 12 bases. CDR1 and CDR2 from the germline V gene are MGHRA and YSYEKL. The trim removed 0 bases at V and 4 bases at J, leaving 15 bases unmatched. The CDR3 is 20 residues long. CDR3 in DNA: TGCGCCAGCAGCCAAGATCGTGGGCTAGCGGGGGGGACCCTCAGAGAGACCCAGTACTTC. This codes for CASSQDRGLAGGTLRETQYF.

The rearrangement joins TRBV15 to TRBJ2-7; 10 nucleotides match TRBD1. In germline, CDR1 is LNHNV, CDR2 YYDKDF (reference sequence). After removal of 5 bases from V and 0 bases from J, the junction contained 4 bases not matched to a gene. The CDR3 is 15 residues long. The CDR3 coding sequence is TGTGCCACCAGCGACCGGGACAGGGGCTCCTACGAGCAGTACTTC. Its protein is CATSDRDRGSYEQYF.